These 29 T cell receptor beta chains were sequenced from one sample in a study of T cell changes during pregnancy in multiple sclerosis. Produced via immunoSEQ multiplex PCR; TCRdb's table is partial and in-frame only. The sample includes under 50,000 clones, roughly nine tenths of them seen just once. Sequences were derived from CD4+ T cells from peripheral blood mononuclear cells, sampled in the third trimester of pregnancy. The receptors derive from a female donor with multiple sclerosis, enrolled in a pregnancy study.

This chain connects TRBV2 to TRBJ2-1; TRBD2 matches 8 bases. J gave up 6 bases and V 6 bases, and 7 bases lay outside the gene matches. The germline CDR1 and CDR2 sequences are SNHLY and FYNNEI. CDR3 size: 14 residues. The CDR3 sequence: CASRATSVRNEQFF. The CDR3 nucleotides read TGTGCCAGCAGGGCGACTAGCGTTCGCAATGAGCAGTTCTTC. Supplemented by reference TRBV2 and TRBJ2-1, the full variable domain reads EPEVTQTPSHQVTQMGQEVILRCVPISNHLYFYWYRQILGQKVEFLVSFYNNEISEKSEIFDDQFSVERPDGSNFTLKIRSTKLEDSAMYFCASRATSVRNEQFFGPGTRLTVL.

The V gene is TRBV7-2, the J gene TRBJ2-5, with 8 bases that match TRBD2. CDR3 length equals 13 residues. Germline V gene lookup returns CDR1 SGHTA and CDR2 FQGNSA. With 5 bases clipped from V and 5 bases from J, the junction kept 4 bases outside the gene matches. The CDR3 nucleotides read TGTGCCAGCAGCCGGGGGGGGATGGAGACCCAGTACTTC. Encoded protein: CASSRGGMETQYF.

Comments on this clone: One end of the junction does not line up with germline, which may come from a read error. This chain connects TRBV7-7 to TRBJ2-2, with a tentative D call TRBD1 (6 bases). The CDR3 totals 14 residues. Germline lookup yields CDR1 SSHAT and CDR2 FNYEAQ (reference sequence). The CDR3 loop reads CASSTATGTGELFF. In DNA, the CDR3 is TGTGCTAGCAGCACAGCAACAGGGACCGGGGAGCTGTTTTTT.

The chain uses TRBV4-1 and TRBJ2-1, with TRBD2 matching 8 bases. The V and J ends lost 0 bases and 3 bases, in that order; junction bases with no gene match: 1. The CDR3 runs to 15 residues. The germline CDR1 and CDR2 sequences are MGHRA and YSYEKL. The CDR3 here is CASSQDSGGYNEQFF. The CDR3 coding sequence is TGCGCCAGCAGCCAAGACAGCGGGGGCTACAATGAGCAGTTCTTC.

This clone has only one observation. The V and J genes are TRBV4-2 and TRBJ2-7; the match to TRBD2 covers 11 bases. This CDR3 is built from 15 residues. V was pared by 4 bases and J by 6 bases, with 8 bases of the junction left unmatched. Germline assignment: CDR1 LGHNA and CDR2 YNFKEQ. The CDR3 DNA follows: TGTGCCAGCAGCCCCGGAACTAGCGGGAGAAGCGAGCAGTACTTC. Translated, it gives CASSPGTSGRSEQYF.

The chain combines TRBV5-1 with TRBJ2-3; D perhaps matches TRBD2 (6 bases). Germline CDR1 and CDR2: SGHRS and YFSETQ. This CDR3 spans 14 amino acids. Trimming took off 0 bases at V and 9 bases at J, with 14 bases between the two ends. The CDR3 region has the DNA TGCGCCAGCAGCTTGGGTACACCGGGGGAAACGCAGTATTTT. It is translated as CASSLGTPGETQYF.

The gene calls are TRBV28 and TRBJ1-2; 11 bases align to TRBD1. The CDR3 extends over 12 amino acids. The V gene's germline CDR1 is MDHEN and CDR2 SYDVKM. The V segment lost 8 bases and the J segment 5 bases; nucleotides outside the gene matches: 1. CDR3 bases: TGTGCCAGCGGACAGGGGGCGTATGGCTACACCTTC. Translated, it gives CASGQGAYGYTF.

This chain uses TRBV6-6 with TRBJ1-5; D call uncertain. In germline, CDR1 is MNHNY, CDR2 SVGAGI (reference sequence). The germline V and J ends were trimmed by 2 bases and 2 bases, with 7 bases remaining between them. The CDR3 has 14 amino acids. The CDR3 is CASSYRGGNQPQHF. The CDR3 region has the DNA TGTGCCAGCAGTTACCGGGGTGGCAATCAGCCCCAGCATTTT.

CDR3 loop: CASSLGTQNEKLFF. The CDR3 DNA reads TGTGCCAGTAGTTTAGGGACACAGAATGAAAAACTGTTTTTT. This chain links TRBV19 with TRBJ1-4; TRBD1 is a possible D gene (6 bases). The germline CDR1 and CDR2 sequences are LNHDA and SQIVND (reference sequence). The CDR3 runs to 14 residues. V was cut by 5 bases and J by 5 bases, with 12 bases left in between. The full variable domain, rest sourced from reference TRBV19 and TRBJ1-4, is DGGITQSPKYLFRKEGQNVTLSCEQNLNHDAMYWYRQDPGQGLRLIYYSQIVNDFQKGDIAEGYSVSREKKESFPLTVTSAQKNPTAFYLCASSLGTQNEKLFFGSGTQLSVL.

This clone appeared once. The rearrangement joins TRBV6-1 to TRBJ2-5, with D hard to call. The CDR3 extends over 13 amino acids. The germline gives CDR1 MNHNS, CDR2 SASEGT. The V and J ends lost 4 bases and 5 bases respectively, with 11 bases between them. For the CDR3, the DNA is TGTGCCAGCAGTGTTGGGCAGCCGGAGACCCAGTACTTC. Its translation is CASSVGQPETQYF.

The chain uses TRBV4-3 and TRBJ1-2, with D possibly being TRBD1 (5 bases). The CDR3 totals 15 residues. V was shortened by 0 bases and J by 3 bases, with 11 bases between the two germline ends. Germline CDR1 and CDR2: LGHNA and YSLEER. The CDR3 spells CASSQDGEGHYGYTF. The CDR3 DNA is TGCGCCAGCAGCCAAGATGGGGAGGGGCACTATGGCTACACCTTC.

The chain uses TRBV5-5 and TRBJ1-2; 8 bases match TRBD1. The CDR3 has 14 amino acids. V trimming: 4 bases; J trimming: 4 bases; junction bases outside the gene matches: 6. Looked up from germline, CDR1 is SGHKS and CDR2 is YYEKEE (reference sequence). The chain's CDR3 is CASSPQGDSYGYTF. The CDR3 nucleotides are TGTGCCAGCAGCCCACAGGGGGATAGCTATGGCTACACCTTC. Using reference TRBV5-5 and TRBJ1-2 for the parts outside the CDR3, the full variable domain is DAGVTQSPTHLIKTRGQQVTLRCSPISGHKSVSWYQQVLGQGPQFIFQYYEKEERGRGNFPDRFSARQFPNYSSELNVNALLLGDSALYLCASSPQGDSYGYTFGSGTRLTVV.

The CDR3 loop reads CASSLDRDGYTF. Here the CDR3 DNA reads TGTGCCAGCAGCTTGGACAGGGATGGCTACACCTTC. This chain joins TRBV5-5 and TRBJ1-2; TRBD1 is a possible D gene (6 bases). Per germline, CDR1 SGHKS and CDR2 YYEKEE (reference sequence). V was trimmed by 0 bases and J by 6 bases, leaving 6 bases between them. The CDR3 has 12 amino acids.

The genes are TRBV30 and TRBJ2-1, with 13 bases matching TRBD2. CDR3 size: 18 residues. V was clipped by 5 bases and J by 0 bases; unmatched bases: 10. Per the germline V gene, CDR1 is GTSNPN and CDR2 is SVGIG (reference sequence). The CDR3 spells CAWAGTSGAYSSYNEQFF. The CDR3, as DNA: TGTGCCTGGGCCGGGACTAGCGGGGCGTATAGCTCCTACAATGAGCAGTTCTTC.

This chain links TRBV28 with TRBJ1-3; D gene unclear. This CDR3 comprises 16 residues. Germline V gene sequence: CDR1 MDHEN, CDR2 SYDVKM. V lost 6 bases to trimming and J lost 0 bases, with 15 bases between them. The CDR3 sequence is CASRLEGWRSGNTIYF. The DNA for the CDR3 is TGTGCCAGCAGGTTGGAGGGCTGGCGCTCTGGAAACACCATATATTTT.

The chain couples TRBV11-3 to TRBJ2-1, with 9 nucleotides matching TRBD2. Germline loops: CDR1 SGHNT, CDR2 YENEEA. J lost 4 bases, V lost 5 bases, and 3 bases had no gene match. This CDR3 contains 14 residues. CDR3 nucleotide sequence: TGTGCCAGCAGCCCTAGCGGGGAATACAATGAGCAGTTCTTC. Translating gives CASSPSGEYNEQFF.

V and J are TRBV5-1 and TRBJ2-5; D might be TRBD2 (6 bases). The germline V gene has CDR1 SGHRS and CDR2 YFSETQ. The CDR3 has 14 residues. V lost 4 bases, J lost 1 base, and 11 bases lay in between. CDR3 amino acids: CASSVYGSQETQYF. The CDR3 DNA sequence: TGCGCCAGCAGCGTATACGGGAGCCAAGAGACCCAGTACTTC. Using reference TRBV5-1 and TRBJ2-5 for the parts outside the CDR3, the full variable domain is KAGVTQTPRYLIKTRGQQVTLSCSPISGHRSVSWYQQTPGQGLQFLFEYFSETQRNKGNFPGRFSGRQFSNSRSEMNVSTLELGDSALYLCASSVYGSQETQYFGPGTRLLVL.

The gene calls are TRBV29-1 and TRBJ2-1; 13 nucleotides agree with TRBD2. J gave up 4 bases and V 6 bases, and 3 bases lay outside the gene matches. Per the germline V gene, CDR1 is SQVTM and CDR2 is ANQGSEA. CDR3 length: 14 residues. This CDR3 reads CSVLAGGGYNEQFF. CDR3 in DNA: TGCAGCGTACTAGCGGGAGGGGGATACAATGAGCAGTTCTTC.

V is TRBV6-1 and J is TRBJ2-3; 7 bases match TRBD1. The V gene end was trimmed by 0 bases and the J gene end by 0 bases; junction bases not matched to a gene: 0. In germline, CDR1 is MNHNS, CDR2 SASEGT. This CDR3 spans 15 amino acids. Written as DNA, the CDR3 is TGTGCCAGCAGTGAAGCGGACAGGAGCACAGATACGCAGTATTTT. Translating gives CASSEADRSTDTQYF.

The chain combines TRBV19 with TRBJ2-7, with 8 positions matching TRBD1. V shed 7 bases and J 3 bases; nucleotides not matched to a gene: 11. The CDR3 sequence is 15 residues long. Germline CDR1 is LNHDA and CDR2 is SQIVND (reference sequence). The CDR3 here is CASTPGQGGFYEQYF. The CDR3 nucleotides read TGTGCCAGTACCCCCGGACAGGGAGGATTCTACGAGCAGTACTTC.

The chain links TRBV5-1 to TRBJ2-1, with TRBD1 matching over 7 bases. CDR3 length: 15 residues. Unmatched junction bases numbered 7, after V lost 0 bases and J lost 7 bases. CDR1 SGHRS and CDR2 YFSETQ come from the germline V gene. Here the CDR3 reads CASSLGEAGGNEQFF. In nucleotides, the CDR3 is TGCGCCAGCAGCTTGGGGGAAGCAGGGGGAAATGAGCAGTTCTTC.

CDR3 DNA sequence: TGTGCCAGCTCACCACTCACGGGACAGAGCACAGATACGCAGTATTTT. It yields the protein CASSPLTGQSTDTQYF. The V and J genes are TRBV18 and TRBJ2-3; 7 positions match TRBD1. Germline V gene lookup returns CDR1 KGHSH and CDR2 LQKENI. The CDR3 extends over 16 amino acids. The V segment lost 1 base and the J segment 0 bases; nucleotides outside the gene matches: 4.

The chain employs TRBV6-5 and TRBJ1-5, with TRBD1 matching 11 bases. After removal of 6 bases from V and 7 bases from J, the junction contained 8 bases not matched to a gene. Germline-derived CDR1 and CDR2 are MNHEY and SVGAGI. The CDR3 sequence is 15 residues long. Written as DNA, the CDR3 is TGTGCCAGCAGGCCCGGACAGGGGGCTTTACAGCCCCAGCATTTT. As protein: CASRPGQGALQPQHF.

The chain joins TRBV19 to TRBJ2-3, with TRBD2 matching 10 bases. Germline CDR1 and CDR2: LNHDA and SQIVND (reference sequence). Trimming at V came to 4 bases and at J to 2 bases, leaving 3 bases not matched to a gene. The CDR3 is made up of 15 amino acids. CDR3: CASSKLAGYTDTQYF. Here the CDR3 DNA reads TGTGCCAGTAGTAAACTAGCGGGGTACACAGATACGCAGTATTTT. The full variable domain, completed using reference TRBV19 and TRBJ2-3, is DGGITQSPKYLFRKEGQNVTLSCEQNLNHDAMYWYRQDPGQGLRLIYYSQIVNDFQKGDIAEGYSVSREKKESFPLTVTSAQKNPTAFYLCASSKLAGYTDTQYFGPGTRLTVL.

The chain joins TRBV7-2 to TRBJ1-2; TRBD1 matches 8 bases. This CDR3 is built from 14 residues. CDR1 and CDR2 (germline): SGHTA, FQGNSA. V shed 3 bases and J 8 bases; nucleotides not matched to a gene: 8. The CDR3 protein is CASSFYIQGEGYTF. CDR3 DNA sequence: TGTGCCAGCAGCTTTTATATACAGGGGGAAGGCTACACCTTC. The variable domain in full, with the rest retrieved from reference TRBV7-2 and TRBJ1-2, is GAGVSQSPSNKVTEKGKDVELRCDPISGHTALYWYRQSLGQGLEFLIYFQGNSAPDKSGLPSDRFSAERTGGSVSTLTIQRTQQEDSAVYLCASSFYIQGEGYTFGSGTRLTVV.

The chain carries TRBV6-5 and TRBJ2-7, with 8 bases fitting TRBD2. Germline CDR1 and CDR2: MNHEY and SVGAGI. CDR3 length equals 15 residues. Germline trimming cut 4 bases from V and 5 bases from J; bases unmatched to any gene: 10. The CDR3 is CASSFSGATRDEQYF. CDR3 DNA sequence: TGTGCCAGCAGTTTTAGCGGGGCGACTCGGGACGAGCAGTACTTC.

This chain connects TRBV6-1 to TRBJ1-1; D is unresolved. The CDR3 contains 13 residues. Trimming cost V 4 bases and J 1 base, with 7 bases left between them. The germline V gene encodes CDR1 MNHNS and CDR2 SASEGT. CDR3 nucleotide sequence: TGTGCCAGCAGTGTCCGGGGGAACACTGAAGCTTTCTTT. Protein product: CASSVRGNTEAFF.

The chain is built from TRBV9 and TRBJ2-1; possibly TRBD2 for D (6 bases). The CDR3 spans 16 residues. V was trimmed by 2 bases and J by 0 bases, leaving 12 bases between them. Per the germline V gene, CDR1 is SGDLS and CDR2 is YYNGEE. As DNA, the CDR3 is TGTGCCAGCAGCGTTTCGGGAGACCCCTCCTACAATGAGCAGTTCTTC. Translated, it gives CASSVSGDPSYNEQFF.

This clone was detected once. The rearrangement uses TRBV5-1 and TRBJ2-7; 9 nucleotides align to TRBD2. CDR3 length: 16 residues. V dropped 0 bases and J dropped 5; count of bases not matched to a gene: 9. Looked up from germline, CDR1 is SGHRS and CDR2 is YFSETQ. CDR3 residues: CASSLGRGRAEHEQYF. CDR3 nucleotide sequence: TGCGCCAGCAGCTTGGGGCGCGGGAGGGCCGAACACGAGCAGTACTTC.